This T cell receptor (beta chain) was retrieved from a study of regulatory T cells in long-lasting Graves disease. Regarding the study as a whole: Lower TCR diversity was seen in persistent Graves' patients than in newly diagnosed ones. Favoring TRBV28, TRBJ1-2 and TRBJ2-5 was a feature seen in persistent disease.

HTBI primers from iRepertoire and Arm-PCR of CDR3 regions yielded the TCR beta libraries. One entry per CDR3 protein results from TCRdb running MiXCR on the multiplex PCR reads. This table has 360,000 or so distinct CDR3 sequences, 10% to 15% appearing once. This clonotype was recorded many times. Its specificity is unknown. The CDR3 spans 13 residues. Per germline, CDR1 MGHDK and CDR2 SYGVNS. Deletions cut 1 base from V and 6 bases from J, with 10 bases between. Time point indicated: newly diagnosed GD, antithyroid drugs for less than 3 months. PBMC RNA served as the TCR library source. This same sample was also taken into another study, of T cells in Graves' hyperthyroidism and ophthalmopathy. This second report adds: Newly diagnosed patients aged 18 to 65 had hyperthyroidism of under 2 months' duration.

This chain connects TRBV25-1 to TRBJ2-7, with D perhaps matching TRBD1 or TRBD2 (5 bases each). Here the sequenced sample was peripheral blood mononuclear cells (PBMCs), taken at new diagnosis, from a patient treated with antithyroid drugs. The source is a woman younger than 30 with Graves disease. CDR3 nucleotide sequence: TGTGCCAGCAGTGAATTGGCAGGGAGCGAGCAGTACTTC. Its protein product is CASSELAGSEQYF.